The sample holds a few counts of the clone carrying this T cell receptor (beta chain). The record originates from a study of patients and donors after allogeneic stem cell transplantation. The CDR3 sequence is 14 residues long. Germline V gene lookup returns CDR1 SGHVS and CDR2 FQNEAQ. V was shortened by 1 base and J by 0 bases, with 6 bases between the two germline ends. TCRdb reprocessed the RT-PCR reads via MiXCR and lists one record per CDR3 protein. The sample lists about 110,000 distinct CDR3 sequences; approximately 40% were seen once. The sequencing input was blood, either unsorted or a sorted T cell fraction (not recorded which). The clonotype comes from a human donor who was either an allogeneic HSCT recipient or a stem cell or donor lymphocyte infusion donor (not recorded which). It is not recorded whose cells these are; they may come from a transplant donor. V is TRBV7-8 and J is TRBJ2-5; unclear D gene. This CDR3 is CASSLVHNQETQYF. DNA of the CDR3: TGTGCCAGCAGCTTAGTCCACAACCAAGAGACCCAGTACTTC.